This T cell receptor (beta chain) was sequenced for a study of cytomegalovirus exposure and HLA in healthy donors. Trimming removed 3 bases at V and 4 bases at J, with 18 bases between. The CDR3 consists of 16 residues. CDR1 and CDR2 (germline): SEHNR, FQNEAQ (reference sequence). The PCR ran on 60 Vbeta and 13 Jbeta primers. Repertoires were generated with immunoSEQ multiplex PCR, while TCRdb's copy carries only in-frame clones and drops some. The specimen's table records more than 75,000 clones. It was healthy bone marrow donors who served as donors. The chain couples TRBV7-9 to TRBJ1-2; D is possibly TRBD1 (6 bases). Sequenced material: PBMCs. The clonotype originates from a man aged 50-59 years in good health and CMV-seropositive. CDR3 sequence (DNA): TGTGCCAGCAGCTTCAGGGGACCTCCTGTCCTCTATGGCTACACCTTC. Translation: CASSFRGPPVLYGYTF.